The subject of this entry is one T cell receptor (beta chain). Its antigen is unknown. The CDR3 is made up of 14 amino acids. The sample belongs to a study of T cells in tuberculosis. Study summary: In South Africa, adults with active tuberculosis were compared with IGRA-negative and latently infected IGRA-positive adolescents.

Study-level findings and limits: Active tuberculosis TCR-alpha repertoires lay closer to GMM-specific TCRs than IGRA-negative controls, suggesting clonal expansion. GEM motif frequencies gave about 70% accuracy; the GMM repertoire gave about 87%.

Libraries were prepared by immunoSEQ multiplex PCR; TCRdb keeps only in-frame clonotypes and omits some of them. This sample yields some 20,000 clones, of which roughly nine tenths are seen a single time; 14% to 15% belongs to the top ten. This sequence originates from a donor aged 5-35 years with latent tuberculosis or without tuberculosis infection. The rearrangement joins TRBV21-1 to TRBJ1-3. TRBV21-1 is given as a pseudogene. Sequencing was carried out using PBMCs. The CDR3: CASSKRSSGNTIYF. CDR3 sequence (DNA): TGTGCCAGCAGCAAAAGGAGCTCTGGAAACACCATATATTTT.